The 16 T cell receptor beta chains below were found in one sample sequenced in a study of shared clonotypes between healthy human individuals (TCRdb year 2020). Library preparation was by the immunoSEQ multiplex PCR assay. TCRdb provides this immuneACCESS table in a form limited to in-frame rearrangements. Some clones are lacking; in checked studies, under half of them reflect an unresolved V gene, and why the rest are absent is not known. The sample profile shows some 700,000 clones; 80% to 95% of them were found once. 34% of the sample is taken by the ten largest. Specimen: memory CD8+ T cells from PBMCs. What this sample's cell subset or site label stands for: CD45RO+ cells pooled with CCR7-negative TemRA cells. The receptor source for this set is a young man in good health. Some clones in this sample may be carry-over from other donors' samples.

The chain recombines TRBV5-1 with TRBJ2-3, with 16 bases lining up with TRBD2. The CDR3 has 19 amino acids. Per germline, CDR1 SGHRS and CDR2 YFSETQ. The V segment lost 4 bases and the J segment 5 bases; nucleotides outside the gene matches: 13. The CDR3 reads CASSGDPGLAGGPEDTQYF. CDR3 in DNA: TGCGCCAGCAGCGGCGACCCGGGACTAGCGGGAGGGCCCGAAGATACGCAGTATTTT. The full variable domain, completed using reference TRBV5-1 and TRBJ2-3, is KAGVTQTPRYLIKTRGQQVTLSCSPISGHRSVSWYQQTPGQGLQFLFEYFSETQRNKGNFPGRFSGRQFSNSRSEMNVSTLELGDSALYLCASSGDPGLAGGPEDTQYFGPGTRLTVL.

In this sample, this clone turned up a few times. The chain uses TRBV7-2 and TRBJ1-2; TRBD1 might be the D (6 bases). The germline V and J ends were trimmed by 4 bases and 4 bases, with 16 bases remaining between them. CDR1 and CDR2 from the germline V gene are SGHTA and FQGNSA. The CDR3 runs to 15 residues. The CDR3 bases are TGTGCCAGCAGCTCACCTACAGGGATGGTCTATGGCTACACCTTC. Translated: CASSSPTGMVYGYTF.

The V call is TRBV5-1, the J call TRBJ2-5; TRBD2 agrees at 8 bases. Near its end, the DNA agrees better with TRBJ2-7, so the J call may be wrong. This CDR3 comprises 14 residues. Germline CDR1 SGHRS, CDR2 YFSETQ. CDR3 coding DNA: TGCGCCAGCAGCCCGGGACTAGACTCCTACGAGCAGTACTTC. Its protein product is CASSPGLDSYEQYF.

The J gene is TRBJ1-4, the V gene TRBV7-9, with D possibly matching TRBD1 (5 bases). The CDR3 sequence is 15 residues long. V lost 6 bases to trimming and J lost 10 bases, with 21 bases between them. The germline CDR1 and CDR2 sequences are SEHNR and FQNEAQ (reference sequence). CDR3 residues: CASSFWSGTEGKLFF. CDR3 DNA: TGTGCCAGCAGTTTCTGGTCAGGGACCGAGGGAAAACTGTTTTTT.

The rearrangement uses TRBV28 and TRBJ2-1; D might be TRBD1 (7 bases). CDR3 length: 14 amino acids. Germline-derived CDR1 and CDR2 are MDHEN and SYDVKM. The V gene lost 8 bases and the J gene lost 4 bases, with 15 bases spanning the gap. Written as DNA, the CDR3 is TGTGCCAGCCGGGGGACAGAGAATTACAATGAGCAGTTCTTC. It translates to CASRGTENYNEQFF.

This chain uses TRBV9 with TRBJ1-2; weak D call: TRBD1 (5 bases). V shed 0 bases and J shed 6 bases, with 9 bases lying between them. CDR1 is SGDLS and CDR2 is YYNGEE in the germline V gene. The CDR3 is made up of 13 amino acids. The chain's CDR3 is CASSVAGLDGYTF. The CDR3 DNA reads as TGTGCCAGCAGCGTAGCGGGGCTCGATGGCTACACCTTC.

As for this clone: This sample also contains other DNA sequences that code for the same CDR3. The chain has TRBV7-2 and TRBJ2-7; D gene unclear. The length of the CDR3 is 14 residues. Germline assignment: CDR1 SGHTA and CDR2 FQGNSA. Trimming took 1 base from V and 4 from J, leaving 11 bases between them. CDR3 sequence: CASSLDWGLYEQYF. CDR3 nucleotides: TGTGCCAGCAGCTTAGACTGGGGTTTGTACGAGCAGTACTTC.

The chain joins TRBV6-1 to TRBJ2-7; 9 bases are shared with TRBD2. V lost 1 base and J lost 2; bases outside the gene matches: 3. The CDR3 totals 15 residues. Germline CDR1 reads MNHNS; CDR2 reads SASEGT. CDR3 sequence reads: CASSEGLAGAYEQYF. The CDR3, as DNA: TGTGCCAGCAGTGAAGGATTAGCGGGAGCCTACGAGCAGTACTTC.

The CDR3 loop reads CASSLRISPYEQYF. DNA for the CDR3: TGTGCCAGTAGCCTTAGAATCAGCCCCTACGAGCAGTACTTC. J is TRBJ2-7 and V is TRBV19; D uncertain. V was clipped by 6 bases and J by 2 bases, with 14 bases between them. Germline-derived CDR1 and CDR2 are LNHDA and SQIVND (reference sequence). This CDR3 has 14 amino acids.

This clone was found a few times. The rearrangement uses TRBV28 and TRBJ1-1; no clear D. The CDR3 has 11 residues. The V gene's germline CDR1 is MDHEN and CDR2 SYDVKM. V was cut by 5 bases and J by 4 bases, with 5 bases left in between. The CDR3 coding sequence is TGTGCCAGCAGTCCGGCCACTGAAGCTTTCTTT. It codes for CASSPATEAFF.

This clone was recorded a few times. The chain combines TRBV9 with TRBJ1-5; perhaps TRBD1 as D (6 bases). From germline, CDR1 is SGDLS and CDR2 YYNGEE. Trimming took off 2 bases at V and 2 bases at J, with 11 bases between the two ends. The CDR3 runs 15 residues. The CDR3 DNA is TGTGCCAGCAGCGTGGGGGCAGGTGGCAATCAGCCCCAGCATTTT. Protein: CASSVGAGGNQPQHF.

V is TRBV4-3 and J is TRBJ2-1; D uncertain. The CDR3 is made up of 15 amino acids. V gave up 0 bases and J gave up 3 bases, with 9 bases separating them. Germline V gives CDR1 LGHNA, CDR2 YSLEER. As DNA, the CDR3 is TGCGCCAGCAGCCAAGATCAATCAGTCTACAATGAGCAGTTCTTC. This translates into CASSQDQSVYNEQFF.

V gene TRBV19 combines with J gene TRBJ2-1, with TRBD2 matching over 12 bases. Germline V gene sequence: CDR1 LNHDA, CDR2 SQIVND (reference sequence). The CDR3 spans 15 residues. After removal of 4 bases from V and 10 bases from J, the junction contained 8 bases not matched to a gene. CDR3 in amino acids: CASSTTSGRGREQFF. The CDR3 bases are TGTGCCAGTAGTACGACTAGCGGGAGAGGCAGAGAGCAGTTCTTC. Supplemented by reference TRBV19 and TRBJ2-1, the full variable domain reads DGGITQSPKYLFRKEGQNVTLSCEQNLNHDAMYWYRQDPGQGLRLIYYSQIVNDFQKGDIAEGYSVSREKKESFPLTVTSAQKNPTAFYLCASSTTSGRGREQFFGPGTRLTVL.

The chain couples TRBV5-4 to TRBJ2-7; D unclear. This CDR3 contains 13 residues. Germline values: CDR1 SGHNT, CDR2 YYREEE (reference sequence). V lost 3 bases, J lost 4 bases, and 11 bases lay in between. CDR3 nucleotide sequence: TGTGCCAGCAGCTACGGGTTTCGGTACGAGCAGTACTTC. Amino acid sequence: CASSYGFRYEQYF. Full variable domain (rest looked up from reference TRBV5-4 and TRBJ2-7): ETGVTQSPTHLIKTRGQQVTLRCSSQSGHNTVSWYQQALGQGPQFIFQYYREEENGRGNFPPRFSGLQFPNYSSELNVNALELDDSALYLCASSYGFRYEQYFGPGTRLTVT.

This chain joins TRBV4-1 and TRBJ1-3; D remains ambiguous. V was pared by 1 base and J by 0 bases, with 10 bases between. CDR3 length: 16 amino acids. Germline CDR1 MGHRA, CDR2 YSYEKL. The CDR3 DNA reads TGCGCCAGCAGCCAAGTTTTGGGCGTCTCTGGAAACACCATATATTTT. Encoded protein: CASSQVLGVSGNTIYF.

The V and J genes are TRBV6-6 and TRBJ2-3; possible D gene TRBD2, 6 bases. Germline V gives CDR1 MNHNY, CDR2 SVGAGI (reference sequence). This CDR3 has 16 amino acids. The V gene lost 6 bases and the J gene lost 3 bases, with 19 bases spanning the gap. The CDR3 protein is CASSTPWREGTDTQYF. The CDR3, as DNA: TGTGCCAGCAGCACCCCTTGGAGGGAAGGGACAGATACGCAGTATTTT.